This T cell receptor (beta chain) stems from a study of T cell repertoires and HLA-DP antigens. Concerning this clone: What it binds is unknown.

V gave up 4 bases and J gave up 6 bases; unmatched junction bases: 9. The CDR3 sequence is 15 residues long. Germline CDR1 and CDR2: MNHEY and SVGAGI. Purity of the untouched CD4+ T cells was about 98%. Amplification used primers for 54 TRBV and 13 TRBJ segments. Profiling relied on immunoSEQ multiplex PCR, and the TCRdb table lists in-frame clones only, not all of them. Seen here are about 73,000 clones, around 80% observed once, and the top ten hold 1.6%. This rearrangement joins TRBV6-5 to TRBJ1-5; 7 bases match TRBD1. Sequencing used CD4+ T cells from PBMCs. The clonotype originates from a man aged 60-69 years in good health and CMV-seronegative. CDR3 loop: CASSSERQGGQPQHF. The CDR3 nucleotides are TGTGCCAGCAGTTCCGAACGACAGGGAGGTCAGCCCCAGCATTTT.